The 2 T cell receptor beta chains listed next were all sequenced from one sample in a study of blood T cell repertoires in COVID-19. Here immunoSEQ multiplex PCR was the method, and the copy in TCRdb shows in-frame clones only, minus some. Of approximately 220,000 clones in the sample, 86% were seen once. The specimen sequenced was PBMCs or T cells enriched from blood (not recorded which). The receptors derive from a woman aged 40 to 50 with acute COVID-19.

The V and J genes are TRBV11-3 and TRBJ2-5; 11 positions agree with TRBD2. Germline lookup yields CDR1 SGHNT and CDR2 YENEEA. J lost 4 bases, V lost 3 bases, and 4 bases had no gene match. This CDR3 is 15 amino acids long. In DNA form, the CDR3 reads TGTGCCAGCAGCTTCACTAGCGGGGGTGGAGAGACCCAGTACTTC. Residues: CASSFTSGGGETQYF. The entire variable domain, with the rest obtained from reference TRBV11-3 and TRBJ2-5, is as follows: EAGVVQSPRYKIIEKKQPVAFWCNPISGHNTLYWYLQNLGQGPELLIRYENEEAVDDSQLPKDRFSAERLKGVDSTLKIQPAELGDSAVYLCASSFTSGGGETQYFGPGTRLLVL.

The gene calls are TRBV2 and TRBJ2-3, with 10 nucleotides matching TRBD2. The CDR3 is 18 residues long. The V gene's germline CDR1 is SNHLY and CDR2 FYNNEI. The junction had 18 bases not matched to a gene; V was cut back by 10 bases and J by 2 bases. The CDR3 region has the DNA TGTGCCACAACCGGAGCGGGGGGGACATACTTTTCCACAGATACGCAGTATTTT. This codes for CATTGAGGTYFSTDTQYF.